The 21 T cell receptor beta chains reported below all come from one sample, sequenced in a study of blood T cell repertoires in COVID-19. Clones were read by immunoSEQ multiplex PCR, and TCRdb kept only the in-frame ones, dropping some. Here the sample spans 150,000 or so clones, around 89% being singletons. Sequencing was done on a sample of PBMCs or T cells enriched from blood (not recorded which). Receptors were obtained from a woman aged 50 to 60 who had recovered from COVID-19.

V is TRBV5-6 and J is TRBJ1-2; tentative D call: TRBD1 (6 bases). The length of the CDR3 is 13 residues. Trimming took off 0 bases at V and 7 bases at J, with 10 bases between the two ends. CDR1 is SGHDT and CDR2 is YYEEEE in the germline V gene. Here the CDR3 reads CASSLVGTSGYTF. The CDR3 DNA reads TGTGCCAGCAGCTTGGTCGGGACATCTGGCTACACCTTC.

The chain carries TRBV7-3 and TRBJ2-1; D may be TRBD2 (6 bases). The CDR3 covers 16 residues. V was trimmed by 5 bases and J by 0 bases, leaving 14 bases between them. CDR1 SGHTA and CDR2 FQGTGA come from the germline V gene. This chain's CDR3 is CASSRGTASSYNEQFF. In nucleotides, the CDR3 is TGTGCCAGCAGCCGCGGGACCGCAAGCTCCTACAATGAGCAGTTCTTC.

The gene calls are TRBV11-3 and TRBJ1-1; D is undetermined. This CDR3 spans 14 amino acids. Germline assignment: CDR1 SGHNT and CDR2 YENEEA. The ends were cut back, 4 bases at V and 3 bases at J, with 12 bases in the middle. The CDR3 protein is CASSSLGVYTEAFF. The CDR3 DNA sequence: TGTGCCAGCAGCTCCCTAGGTGTGTACACTGAAGCTTTCTTT.

The rearrangement joins TRBV6-5 to TRBJ1-6; no reliable D call. This CDR3 region has 13 residues. The germline V gene encodes CDR1 MNHEY and CDR2 SVGAGI. Trimming stripped 6 bases from V and 5 bases from J, with 8 bases between. The chain's CDR3 is CASRPSDNSPLHF. The CDR3 DNA follows: TGTGCCAGCAGACCGAGCGATAATTCACCCCTCCACTTT.

The gene calls are TRBV3-1 (or the pseudogene TRBV3-2) and TRBJ1-2, with 7 bases identical to TRBD1. The CDR3 contains 14 residues. Germline V CDR1 and CDR2: LGHDT, YNNKEL (reference sequence). Trimming at V came to 4 bases and at J to 4 bases, leaving 6 bases not matched to a gene. CDR3 nucleotide sequence: TGTGCCAGCAGCCCGGGACAGCTTGCCTATGGCTACACCTTC. Amino acid sequence: CASSPGQLAYGYTF.

The chain uses TRBV19 and TRBJ2-3, with D perhaps matching TRBD1 (5 bases). Germline V lookup: CDR1 LNHDA, CDR2 SQIVND (reference sequence). This CDR3 has 15 amino acids. V lost 4 bases to trimming and J lost 0 bases, with 11 bases between them. CDR3 loop: CASSNQGPSTDTQYF. DNA for the CDR3: TGTGCCAGTAGTAACCAGGGCCCTAGCACAGATACGCAGTATTTT.

This chain links TRBV28 with TRBJ2-1; a possible D gene is TRBD1 (5 bases). From germline, CDR1 is MDHEN and CDR2 SYDVKM. This CDR3 has 15 amino acids. Trimming cost V 6 bases and J 8 bases, with 20 bases left between them. The CDR3 nucleotides are TGTGCCAGCAGATCCCGAATGGCCAGGGTCCATGAGCAGTTCTTC. This codes for CASRSRMARVHEQFF.

This clone was picked up one time. The chain links TRBV6-5 to TRBJ1-2; D is undetermined. The CDR3 has 15 residues. CDR1 and CDR2 from the germline V gene are MNHEY and SVGAGI. The V and J ends lost 5 bases and 6 bases respectively, with 19 bases between them. The CDR3, as DNA: TGTGCCAGCAGTACGTGGAGGGAGGACCCTAATGGCTACACCTTC. Its protein is CASSTWREDPNGYTF.

V gene TRBV11-3 combines with J gene TRBJ2-3, with TRBD1 as a possible D gene (5 bases). Looked up from germline, CDR1 is SGHNT and CDR2 is YENEEA. V was pared by 0 bases and J by 7 bases, with 14 bases between. CDR3 length: 15 residues. CDR3 sequence (DNA): TGTGCCAGCAGCTTAGAGAACAGGCCCCGGTATACGCAGTATTTT. Translation: CASSLENRPRYTQYF.

This clone was detected once. V and J are TRBV4-3 and TRBJ2-7; the D gene is possibly TRBD1 (5 bases). In germline, CDR1 is LGHNA, CDR2 YSLEER. The ends were cut back, 2 bases at V and 3 bases at J, with 11 bases in the middle. The CDR3 extends over 14 amino acids. The CDR3 sequence is CASSQLTGNYEQYF. In DNA form, the CDR3 reads TGCGCCAGCAGCCAATTAACAGGTAACTACGAGCAGTACTTC.

The V gene is TRBV7-9, the J gene TRBJ2-7; possible D gene TRBD1, 5 bases. Trimming left V 3 bases short and J 5 bases short, with 14 bases between. The CDR3 extends over 14 amino acids. CDR1 is SEHNR and CDR2 is FQNEAQ in the germline V gene (reference sequence). CDR3 sequence reads: CASSFHRGAHEQYF. For the CDR3, the DNA is TGTGCCAGCAGCTTCCATAGGGGTGCCCACGAGCAGTACTTC.

This clone was counted a few times. This sequence joins TRBV19 and TRBJ2-1, with D maybe TRBD2 (5 bases). This CDR3 contains 14 residues. Per the germline V gene, CDR1 is LNHDA and CDR2 is SQIVND (reference sequence). V gave up 5 bases and J gave up 7 bases, with 15 bases separating them. The CDR3 is CASSPDGGGNEQFF. CDR3 sequence (DNA): TGTGCCAGTAGTCCCGACGGAGGAGGTAATGAGCAGTTCTTC.

The V gene is TRBV27, the J gene TRBJ1-1; a possible D gene is TRBD1 (5 bases). This CDR3 contains 11 residues. Trimming took off 7 bases at V and 5 bases at J, with 8 bases between the two ends. Germline CDR1 and CDR2: MNHEY and SMNVEV (reference sequence). The CDR3 sequence is CASNRGTEAFF. The CDR3, as DNA: TGTGCCAGCAATAGGGGAACTGAAGCTTTCTTT.

This clone appeared a few times. Additional DNA sequences in this sample encode the identical CDR3. V usage is TRBV15 and J usage is TRBJ1-5, with 8 bases matching TRBD1. V trimming: 3 bases; J trimming: 2 bases; junction bases outside the gene matches: 0. The V gene's germline CDR1 is LNHNV and CDR2 YYDKDF (reference sequence). The CDR3 covers 14 residues. CDR3 amino acids: CATSRDRGNQPQHF. In DNA, the CDR3 is TGTGCCACCAGCAGGGACAGGGGCAATCAGCCCCAGCATTTT. The entire variable domain, with the rest obtained from reference TRBV15 and TRBJ1-5, is as follows: DAMVIQNPRYQVTQFGKPVTLSCSQTLNHNVMYWYQQKSSQAPKLLFHYYDKDFNNEADTPDNFQSRRPNTSFCFLDIRSPGLGDTAMYLCATSRDRGNQPQHFGDGTRLSIL.

A few counts support this clone. The sample has other DNA sequences that encode this CDR3 too. The V and J genes are TRBV29-1 and TRBJ1-1; D gene uncertain. The CDR3 spans 11 residues. Germline assignment: CDR1 SQVTM and CDR2 ANQGSEA. Trimming removed 3 bases at V and 0 bases at J, with 2 bases between. CDR3 protein: CSVDMNTEAFF. In DNA, the CDR3 is TGCAGCGTTGACATGAACACTGAAGCTTTCTTT. Complete variable domain (other parts from reference TRBV29-1 and TRBJ1-1): SAVISQKPSRDICQRGTSLTIQCQVDSQVTMMFWYRQQPGQSLTLIATANQGSEATYESGFVIDKFPISRPNLTFSTLTVSNMSPEDSSIYLCSVDMNTEAFFGQGTRLTVV.

For the CDR3, the DNA is TGCGCCAGCAGCCAAGATATGAGGACAGGGCGCGGGTCTTATGGCTACACCTTC. Residues: CASSQDMRTGRGSYGYTF. The chain carries TRBV4-3 and TRBJ1-2, with 8 bases identical to TRBD1. The CDR3 totals 18 residues. The junction had 14 bases not matched to a gene; V was cut back by 0 bases and J by 5 bases. Germline loops: CDR1 LGHNA, CDR2 YSLEER.

The chain has TRBV7-2 and TRBJ1-2; D may be TRBD1 (6 bases). The CDR3 consists of 14 residues. Per the germline V gene, CDR1 is SGHTA and CDR2 is FQGNSA. Trimming took off 3 bases at V and 8 bases at J, with 16 bases between the two ends. CDR3 bases: TGTGCCAGCAGCTTTCAAGGGGACATTGAAGGCTACACCTTC. This codes for CASSFQGDIEGYTF.

This chain joins TRBV5-1 and TRBJ2-5, with TRBD1 matching over 12 bases. From germline, CDR1 is SGHRS and CDR2 YFSETQ. This CDR3 is 16 amino acids long. The V gene end was trimmed by 4 bases and the J gene end by 4 bases; junction bases not matched to a gene: 8. The CDR3 coding sequence is TGCGCCAGCAGCCTGAGGGGACAGGGGGCGTCAGAGACCCAGTACTTC. The encoded protein is CASSLRGQGASETQYF.

The chain uses TRBV5-6 and TRBJ2-5; D is ambiguous. The CDR3 is made up of 12 amino acids. Deletions cut 1 base from V and 7 bases from J, with 8 bases between. Germline V lookup: CDR1 SGHDT, CDR2 YYEEEE. In nucleotides, the CDR3 is TGTGCCAGCAGCTTGTCCCGTTCGACCCAGTACTTC. This sequence encodes CASSLSRSTQYF.

The rearrangement uses TRBV21-1 and TRBJ2-5; the listed D gene, TRBD2, was not tested against the DNA. TRBV21-1 is termed a pseudogene. CDR3 length: 19 residues. CDR3 sequence (DNA): TGTGCCAGCAGCAAAGGCTCATCCCTGACTAGCGGGGGGCAAGAGACCCAGTACTTC. Translation: CASSKGSSLTSGGQETQYF.

The V call is TRBV6-2 or TRBV6-3, the J call TRBJ1-1, with D maybe TRBD1 (5 bases). V was cut by 0 bases and J by 5 bases, with 16 bases left in between. The germline CDR1 and CDR2 sequences are MNHEY and SVGEGT. The CDR3 consists of 16 residues. CDR3 sequence: CASSYSKGRAGTEAFF. CDR3 sequence (DNA): TGTGCCAGCAGTTACTCGAAGGGCAGGGCGGGAACTGAAGCTTTCTTT.